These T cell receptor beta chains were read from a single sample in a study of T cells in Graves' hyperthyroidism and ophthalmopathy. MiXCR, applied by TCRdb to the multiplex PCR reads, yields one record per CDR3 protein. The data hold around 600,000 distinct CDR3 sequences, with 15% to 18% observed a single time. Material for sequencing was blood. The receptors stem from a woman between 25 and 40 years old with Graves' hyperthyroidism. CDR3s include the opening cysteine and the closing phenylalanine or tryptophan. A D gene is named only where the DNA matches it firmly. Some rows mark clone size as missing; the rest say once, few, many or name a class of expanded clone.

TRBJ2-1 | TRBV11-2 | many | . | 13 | TGTGCCAGCAGCTTAGGATACGGGGCTGAGCAGTTCTTC | CASSLGYGAEQFF
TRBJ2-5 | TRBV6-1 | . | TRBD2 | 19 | TGTGCCAGCAGTGAAGCCATAGGACTAGCGGGAGTAATTGCAGAGACCCAGTACTTC | CASSEAIGLAGVIAETQYF
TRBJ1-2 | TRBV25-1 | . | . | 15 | TGTGCCAGCACCCGAGGGACACCGGACTACTATGGCTACACCTTC | CASTRGTPDYYGYTF
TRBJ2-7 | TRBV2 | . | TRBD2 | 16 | TGTGCCAGCAGTAGAACTAGCGGGAGGGCATCCTACGAGCAGTACTTC | CASSRTSGRASYEQYF
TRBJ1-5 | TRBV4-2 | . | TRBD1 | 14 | TGTGCCAGCAGCCAGCCAGGGGGCGGTCAGCCCCAGCATTTT | CASSQPGGGQPQHF
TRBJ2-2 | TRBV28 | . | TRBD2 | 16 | TGTGCCAGCAGTTTAACACCGGGAGGGCCCGCCGGGGAGCTGTTTTTT | CASSLTPGGPAGELFF
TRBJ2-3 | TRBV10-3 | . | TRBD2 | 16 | TGTGCCATCAGAGGGGCCCTAGCGGGAGCCACAGATACGCAGTATTTT | CAIRGALAGATDTQYF
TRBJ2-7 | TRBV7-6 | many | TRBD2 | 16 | TGTGCCAGCAGCGCGGCGATGGGCGGGGGTACCTACGAGCAGTACTTC | CASSAAMGGGTYEQYF
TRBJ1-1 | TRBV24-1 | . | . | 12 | TGTGCCACCAGTGACAAAAACACTGAAGCTTTCTTT | CATSDKNTEAFF
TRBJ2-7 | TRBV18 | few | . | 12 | TGTGCCAGCTCACCTAGGGGTTGGGAGCAGTACTTC | CASSPRGWEQYF
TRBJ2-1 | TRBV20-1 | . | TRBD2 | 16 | TGCAGTGCTAGAGCCGGACTAGCGGGGGACAGGGATGAGCAGTTCTTC | CSARAGLAGDRDEQFF
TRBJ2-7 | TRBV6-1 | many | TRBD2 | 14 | TGTGCCAGCAGGGAGACTAGCGGACACTACGAGCAGTACTTC | CASRETSGHYEQYF
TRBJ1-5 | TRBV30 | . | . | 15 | TGTGCCTGGAGTCCTCAGGGACGGGGCAATCAGCCCCAGCATTTT | CAWSPQGRGNQPQHF
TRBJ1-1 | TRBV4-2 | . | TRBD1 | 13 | TGTGCCAGCAGCCAATACAGGGGCACTGAAGCTTTCTTT | CASSQYRGTEAFF
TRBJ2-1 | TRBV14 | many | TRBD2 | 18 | TGTGCCAGCAGCCAACACGAGAGGACTAGCGGGCTCTACAATGAGCAGTTCTTC | CASSQHERTSGLYNEQFF
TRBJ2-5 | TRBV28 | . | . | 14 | TGTGCCAGCAGCGGGGCTGCCCCCCAGGAGATCCAGTACTTC | CASSGAAPQEIQYF
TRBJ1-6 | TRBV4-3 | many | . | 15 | TGCGCCAGCAGCCCTTCTAGCTCCTATAATTCACCCCTCCACTTT | CASSPSSSYNSPLHF